These 28 T cell receptor beta chains share one sample of origin, sequenced in a study of cytomegalovirus exposure and HLA in healthy donors. PCR was performed using 60 Vbeta and 13 Jbeta primers. TCRdb keeps only in-frame clones here, not all; method: immunoSEQ multiplex PCR. The table records roughly 150,000 clones, roughly 66% of them present only once. Sequencing used PBMCs. The receptors come from a woman under 30 in good health and CMV-seronegative.

This chain uses TRBV27 with TRBJ1-2; tentative D call: TRBD1 (5 bases). From germline, CDR1 is MNHEY and CDR2 SMNVEV (reference sequence). The V and J ends lost 6 bases and 4 bases respectively, with 18 bases between them. The CDR3 is 15 residues long. CDR3 loop: CASRSQGDGFYGYTF. The CDR3 region has the DNA TGTGCCAGCAGATCTCAGGGTGACGGGTTCTATGGCTACACCTTC.

In its sample, this clone was seen a few times. The chain links TRBV11-3 to TRBJ1-1; 8 bases align to TRBD1. This CDR3 region has 15 residues. With V trimmed by 3 bases and J by 5 bases, 8 bases remained unmatched. CDR1 is SGHNT and CDR2 is YENEEA in the germline V gene. The CDR3 DNA reads as TGTGCCAGCAGCTTTTCAGGCACAGGGGGGACTGAAGCTTTCTTT. It codes for CASSFSGTGGTEAFF.

The chain is built from TRBV6-5 and TRBJ2-7; D is unresolved. The CDR3 has 15 amino acids. V was pared by 2 bases and J by 0 bases, with 11 bases between. CDR1 and CDR2 (germline): MNHEY, SVGAGI. The CDR3 nucleotides read TGTGCCAGCAGTTACGCGGAGCTAAGCTCCTACGAGCAGTACTTC. This encodes CASSYAELSSYEQYF.

There are a few counts of this clone. The V call is TRBV7-9, the J call TRBJ2-5, with D tentatively TRBD1 (6 bases). The germline V gene has CDR1 SEHNR and CDR2 FQNEAQ (reference sequence). The V gene lost 6 bases and the J gene lost 2 bases, with 10 bases spanning the gap. The CDR3 runs 13 residues. The CDR3 coding sequence is TGTGCCAGCAGTCGAGGACAGCAAGAGACCCAGTACTTC. Protein sequence: CASSRGQQETQYF.

The rearrangement links TRBV11-3 to TRBJ2-7; no definite D call. V was pared by 4 bases and J by 0 bases, with 13 bases between. The germline V gene has CDR1 SGHNT and CDR2 YENEEA. The CDR3 covers 15 residues. The DNA for the CDR3 is TGTGCCAGCAGCTGTCTCTTTCTTAGCTCCTACGAGCAGTACGTC. As protein: CASSCLFLSSYEQYV.

The genes are TRBV10-3 and TRBJ1-2, with D possibly matching TRBD1 (6 bases). CDR1 and CDR2 (germline): ENHRY, SYGVKD. The ends were cut back, 8 bases at V and 4 bases at J, with 11 bases in the middle. This CDR3 spans 12 amino acids. The CDR3 DNA is TGTGCCATCCAGGGGACCGTCTATGGCTACACCTTC. Protein: CAIQGTVYGYTF.

V usage is TRBV5-6 and J usage is TRBJ2-5; D not certain. Trimming stripped 1 base from V and 3 bases from J, with 7 bases between. CDR1 SGHDT and CDR2 YYEEEE come from the germline V gene. This CDR3 contains 13 residues. CDR3 loop: CASSLFTEETQYF. CDR3 bases: TGTGCCAGCAGCTTGTTTACTGAAGAGACCCAGTACTTC.

The chain carries TRBV5-1 and TRBJ1-4, with 9 bases fitting TRBD1. Germline-derived CDR1 and CDR2 are SGHRS and YFSETQ. Losses at the gene ends were 0 bases for V and 10 bases for J; bases not matched to a gene: 16. This CDR3 contains 18 residues. This CDR3 reads CASSLGGQGYNYVGKLFF. The CDR3, as DNA: TGCGCCAGCAGCTTGGGCGGACAGGGGTACAACTATGTGGGAAAACTGTTTTTT. Together with reference TRBV5-1 and TRBJ1-4, the CDR3 gives the full variable domain: KAGVTQTPRYLIKTRGQQVTLSCSPISGHRSVSWYQQTPGQGLQFLFEYFSETQRNKGNFPGRFSGRQFSNSRSEMNVSTLELGDSALYLCASSLGGQGYNYVGKLFFGSGTQLSVL.

The chain employs TRBV7-9 and TRBJ1-2; 9 nucleotides match TRBD1. The CDR3 is made up of 15 amino acids. Trimming removed 3 bases from V and 7 bases from J; junction bases left unmatched: 9. Germline V CDR1 and CDR2: SEHNR, FQNEAQ (reference sequence). The CDR3 DNA sequence: TGTGCCAGCAGCTTCGGGGGACAGGGTGGTAGTGGCTACACCTTC. Translated: CASSFGGQGGSGYTF. The whole variable domain, filled in from reference TRBV7-9 and TRBJ1-2, reads DTGVSQNPRHKITKRGQNVTFRCDPISEHNRLYWYRQTLGQGPEFLTYFQNEAQLEKSRLLSDRFSAERPKGSFSTLEIQRTEQGDSAMYLCASSFGGQGGSGYTFGSGTRLTVV.

The CDR3: CASSVEGSGEKLFF. CDR3 in DNA: TGTGCCAGCAGCGTAGAGGGGTCGGGTGAAAAACTGTTTTTT. The genes are TRBV9 and TRBJ1-4, with a tentative D call TRBD1 (5 bases). V dropped 0 bases and J dropped 7 bases, with 10 bases sitting between them. The CDR3 has 14 amino acids. Germline CDR1 is SGDLS and CDR2 is YYNGEE.

The count of this clone is one. This sequence joins TRBV4-3 and TRBJ2-1; 11 bases match TRBD2. CDR3 length: 20 amino acids. V shed 4 bases and J 4 bases; nucleotides not matched to a gene: 18. Germline assignment: CDR1 LGHNA and CDR2 YSLEER. The chain's CDR3 is CASSPPPVLAGGRGYNEQFF. In nucleotides, the CDR3 is TGCGCCAGCAGCCCGCCTCCCGTGCTAGCGGGGGGCCGGGGGTACAATGAGCAGTTCTTC.

The sample holds a few counts of this clone. The V call is TRBV7-9, the J call TRBJ2-5, with D possibly TRBD1 on 5 matching bases. The last part of the DNA fits TRBJ2-7 better; the J call may be wrong. Germline V CDR1 and CDR2: SEHNR, FQNEAQ (reference sequence). This CDR3 has 13 amino acids. CDR3 nucleotides: TGTGCCAGTAGAGCAGGGCCTTCCTACGAGCAGTACTTC. This gives the protein CASRAGPSYEQYF.

This clone was detected only a few times. This sequence joins TRBV4-3 and TRBJ1-3; D unresolved. The germline gives CDR1 LGHNA, CDR2 YSLEER. Trimming took 1 base from V and 1 from J, leaving 11 bases between them. The CDR3 length is 16 residues. This chain's CDR3 is CASSQGYGISGNTIYF. CDR3 DNA: TGCGCCAGCAGCCAAGGTTACGGGATATCTGGAAACACCATATATTTT.

The sample holds one count of this clone. V is TRBV7-6 and J is TRBJ2-1; D is possibly TRBD1 (6 bases). The V gene's germline CDR1 is SGHVS and CDR2 FNYEAQ. The CDR3 length is 15 residues. The V and J ends lost 5 bases and 3 bases respectively, with 14 bases between them. The CDR3 protein is CASSHEPGVYNEQFF. The CDR3 bases are TGTGCCAGCAGCCACGAGCCAGGGGTCTACAATGAGCAGTTCTTC.

This clone was found a few times. One end of the junction is discordant with germline, which a read error may explain. The chain employs TRBV7-9 and TRBJ1-1; D is uncertain. This CDR3 has 15 residues. CDR1 is SEHNR and CDR2 is FQNEAQ in the germline V gene (reference sequence). The CDR3 spells CSSSLGERRVTEAFF. DNA of the CDR3: TGTTCCAGCAGCTTAGGAGAGAGGAGGGTGACTGAAGCTTTCTTT.

V usage is TRBV27 and J usage is TRBJ1-2, with 8 bases matching TRBD1. V shed 5 bases and J 5 bases; nucleotides not matched to a gene: 22. This CDR3 is 19 amino acids long. Germline CDR1 and CDR2: MNHEY and SMNVEV (reference sequence). CDR3 sequence reads: CASSPGGQGGRTGPYGYTF. CDR3 coding DNA: TGTGCCAGCAGTCCCGGCGGACAGGGAGGAAGGACTGGCCCGTATGGCTACACCTTC.

The chain uses TRBV4-3 and TRBJ2-1, with 8 bases matching TRBD1. Germline V CDR1 and CDR2: LGHNA, YSLEER. The CDR3 contains 15 residues. V shed 4 bases and J 2 bases; nucleotides not matched to a gene: 4. The CDR3 sequence: CASSRRQGPYNEQFF. The CDR3, as DNA: TGCGCCAGCAGCCGGCGACAGGGGCCCTACAATGAGCAGTTCTTC.

This clone was seen more than once but under ten times. The rearrangement joins TRBV7-2 to TRBJ1-2; D gene unclear. CDR1 and CDR2 (germline): SGHTA, FQGNSA. This CDR3 spans 14 amino acids. V lost 0 bases and J lost 0, with 5 bases in between. The CDR3 DNA follows: TGTGCCAGCAGCTTAGCCAGGACTAACTATGGCTACACCTTC. Its protein product is CASSLARTNYGYTF. The full variable domain, completed using reference TRBV7-2 and TRBJ1-2, is GAGVSQSPSNKVTEKGKDVELRCDPISGHTALYWYRQSLGQGLEFLIYFQGNSAPDKSGLPSDRFSAERTGGSVSTLTIQRTQQEDSAVYLCASSLARTNYGYTFGSGTRLTVV.

This clone came up a few times. The chain recombines TRBV11-3 with TRBJ2-7, with 8 bases matching TRBD2. Germline loops: CDR1 SGHNT, CDR2 YENEEA. The CDR3 contains 14 residues. V lost 2 bases, J lost 3 bases, and 3 bases stayed unmatched. CDR3 protein: CASSLRGGNYEQYF. CDR3 DNA sequence: TGTGCCAGCAGCTTACGGGGGGGAAACTACGAGCAGTACTTC. Looking up the rest from reference TRBV11-3 and TRBJ2-7 gives the full variable domain: EAGVVQSPRYKIIEKKQPVAFWCNPISGHNTLYWYLQNLGQGPELLIRYENEEAVDDSQLPKDRFSAERLKGVDSTLKIQPAELGDSAVYLCASSLRGGNYEQYFGPGTRLTVT.

The count of this clone is one. This chain links TRBV7-9 with TRBJ1-2, with D tentatively TRBD1 (5 bases). V gave up 1 base and J gave up 6 bases, with 6 bases separating them. The germline V gene has CDR1 SEHNR and CDR2 FQNEAQ (reference sequence). The CDR3 covers 12 residues. The CDR3 reads CASSLEGNGYTF. The CDR3 DNA reads TGTGCCAGCAGCTTAGAGGGGAATGGCTACACCTTC.

This clone has just one count. The chain combines TRBV2 with TRBJ1-2, with a possible D match to TRBD1 (6 bases). This CDR3 region has 16 residues. The V gene lost 4 bases and the J gene lost 4 bases, with 19 bases spanning the gap. The V gene's germline CDR1 is SNHLY and CDR2 FYNNEI. The CDR3 spells CASSGGQWAGSYGYTF. The CDR3 DNA follows: TGTGCCAGCAGTGGGGGGCAGTGGGCTGGGAGCTATGGCTACACCTTC. The full variable domain, with the rest looked up from reference TRBV2 and TRBJ1-2, is EPEVTQTPSHQVTQMGQEVILRCVPISNHLYFYWYRQILGQKVEFLVSFYNNEISEKSEIFDDQFSVERPDGSNFTLKIRSTKLEDSAMYFCASSGGQWAGSYGYTFGSGTRLTVV.

This clone was observed a few times. This chain's CDR3 is CASSPTGAIRGEKLFF. CDR3 bases: TGCGCCAGCAGCCCGACAGGGGCGATTAGGGGAGAAAAACTGTTTTTT. The V gene is TRBV4-1, the J gene TRBJ1-4, with 8 bases matching TRBD1. Losses at the gene ends were 4 bases for V and 8 bases for J; bases not matched to a gene: 12. In germline, CDR1 is MGHRA, CDR2 YSYEKL. There are 16 residues in the CDR3.

This clone was observed a few times. This chain uses TRBV27 with TRBJ1-3, with TRBD1 identical over 7 bases. CDR3 length equals 14 residues. Germline-derived CDR1 and CDR2 are MNHEY and SMNVEV (reference sequence). The ends lost 6 bases at V and 7 bases at J; junction bases unmatched: 9. Here the CDR3 DNA reads TGTGCCAGCAGCCCAGACAGGGTGGGTAACACCATATATTTT. Protein product: CASSPDRVGNTIYF.

The chain is built from TRBV4-1 and TRBJ1-1; no firm D call. CDR1 and CDR2 from the germline V gene are MGHRA and YSYEKL. This CDR3 region has 14 residues. Trimming took off 3 bases at V and 8 bases at J, with 16 bases between the two ends. The CDR3 DNA reads as TGCGCCAGCAGCCACCTGGACGGGTCGGGGGAAGCTTTCTTT. This encodes CASSHLDGSGEAFF.

A note on this clone: The sample carries other DNA sequences with the same CDR3. J is TRBJ2-3 and V is TRBV5-1, with 10 bases identical to TRBD1. After removal of 0 bases from V and 3 bases from J, the junction contained 4 bases not matched to a gene. Germline V lookup: CDR1 SGHRS, CDR2 YFSETQ. There are 16 residues in the CDR3. CDR3 sequence reads: CASSLVGTGETDTQYF. The CDR3, as DNA: TGCGCCAGCAGCTTGGTTGGGACAGGGGAGACAGATACGCAGTATTTT. Combining the CDR3 with reference TRBV5-1 and TRBJ2-3 gives the whole variable domain KAGVTQTPRYLIKTRGQQVTLSCSPISGHRSVSWYQQTPGQGLQFLFEYFSETQRNKGNFPGRFSGRQFSNSRSEMNVSTLELGDSALYLCASSLVGTGETDTQYFGPGTRLTVL.

The chain recombines TRBV6-5 with TRBJ2-4; D remains unclear. The CDR3 contains 14 residues. With 3 bases removed from V and 6 bases from J, the gap between germline ends came to 12 bases. Germline CDR1 MNHEY, CDR2 SVGAGI. This CDR3 is CASSYDRVRNIQYF. The CDR3 DNA sequence: TGTGCCAGCAGTTATGACCGGGTGAGAAACATTCAGTACTTC.

This sequence joins TRBV6-5 and TRBJ2-2; D may be TRBD1 (6 bases). V dropped 6 bases and J dropped 3 bases, with 11 bases sitting between them. The germline CDR1 and CDR2 sequences are MNHEY and SVGAGI. This CDR3 is 14 amino acids long. The CDR3: CASSRQVYTGELFF. Here the CDR3 DNA reads TGTGCCAGCAGCAGACAGGTTTACACCGGGGAGCTGTTTTTT.

The chain combines TRBV28 with TRBJ1-1, with 8 nucleotides matching TRBD1. The germline V gene encodes CDR1 MDHEN and CDR2 SYDVKM. Trimming took 6 bases from V and 1 from J; bases not matched to a gene: 13. CDR3 length: 17 residues. In nucleotides, the CDR3 is TGTGCCAGCAGATCCCACCATGGACAGGGTGGGAACACTGAAGCTTTCTTT. This gives the protein CASRSHHGQGGNTEAFF.